One sample yielded the 22 T cell receptor beta chains listed below, sequenced in a study of Graves' ophthalmopathy and Graves' hyperthyroidism (dated by TCRdb to 2016 to 2019). Sequenced on an Illumina HiSeq 2000. For repertoire sequencing, TCR beta CDR3 regions were amplified from RNA transcripts. HTBI primers and the Qiagen OneStep RT-PCR kit were used in a first-round RT-PCR, which was followed by a second-round multiplex PCR, size selection and purification. The raw public data were reprocessed by TCRdb itself: fastp quality trimming at Q25, MiXCR clonotype calling, in-frame beta chains only. Each entry merges the rows of one CDR3 protein and shows their most common DNA and genes. The sample table records over a million distinct CDR3 sequences; less than 45% of these occur just once. The biggest ten clones account for roughly 11% of the sample. The sequencing input was peripheral blood or thyroid tissue (not recorded which). The receptor set was obtained from an adult man with Graves' hyperthyroidism.

The chain has TRBV7-3 and TRBJ2-7; TRBD2 might be the D (6 bases). The last part of the DNA fits TRBJ2-1 better; the J call may be wrong. Germline lookup yields CDR1 SGHTA and CDR2 FQGTGA. This CDR3 comprises 17 residues. In DNA, the CDR3 is TGTGCCAGCAGCTTAAAGGGACTCCCCAGCTCCTACAATGAGCAGTTCTTC. It encodes CASSLKGLPSSYNEQFF.

The rearrangement joins TRBV18 to TRBJ2-5, with a tentative D call TRBD2 (6 bases). V lost 3 bases to trimming and J lost 0 bases, with 8 bases between them. Germline V gene data show CDR1 as KGHSH and CDR2 as LQKENI. The CDR3 has 14 residues. CDR3 bases: TGTGCCAGCTCACCCCGGGACTACCAAGAGACCCAGTACTTC. Its protein is CASSPRDYQETQYF.

V and J are TRBV7-2 and TRBJ1-6; TRBD1 matches 9 bases. This CDR3 has 15 residues. The V gene end was trimmed by 4 bases and the J gene end by 8 bases; junction bases not matched to a gene: 6. Germline CDR1 is SGHTA and CDR2 is FQGNSA. In DNA, the CDR3 is TGTGCCAGCAGCTATCGGGGACAGGGTGATTCACCCCTCCACTTT. Translated: CASSYRGQGDSPLHF.

V usage is TRBV19 and J usage is TRBJ2-7; D gene uncertain. Between the trimmed V and J ends, which lost 11 bases and 3 bases, there was a span of 14 bases. CDR3 length: 12 amino acids. Germline loops: CDR1 LNHDA, CDR2 SQIVND (reference sequence). Written as DNA, the CDR3 is TGTGCCTGGAGTGTAGGGAACTACGAGCAGTACTTC. Its translation is CAWSVGNYEQYF.

The chain uses TRBV29-1 and TRBJ2-2, with 8 bases lining up with TRBD2. There are 14 residues in the CDR3. Germline loops: CDR1 SQVTM, CDR2 ANQGSEA. J gave up 5 bases and V 4 bases, and 6 bases lay outside the gene matches. The CDR3 DNA sequence: TGCAGCGTTGTGTGGCTAGCGGGTACCGGGGAGCTGTTTTTT. Protein sequence: CSVVWLAGTGELFF.

The chain combines TRBV25-1 with TRBJ1-6; 7 bases line up with TRBD1. Looked up from germline, CDR1 is MGHDK and CDR2 is SYGVNS. This CDR3 region has 15 residues. Trimming cost V 4 bases and J 10 bases; bases outside gene matches: 10. This CDR3 reads CASSARQGRRSPLHF. In nucleotides, the CDR3 is TGTGCCAGCAGTGCAAGACAGGGAAGGCGATCACCCCTCCACTTT. Using reference TRBV25-1 and TRBJ1-6 for the parts outside the CDR3, the full variable domain is EADIYQTPRYLVIGTGKKITLECSQTMGHDKMYWYQQDPGMELHLIHYSYGVNSTEKGDLSSESTVSRIRTEHFPLTLESARPSHTSQYLCASSARQGRRSPLHFGNGTRLTVT.

The CDR3 loop reads CASSPRGRESLYEQYF. The CDR3 nucleotides read TGTGCCAGCAGCCCGCGGGGGCGGGAGAGCCTCTACGAGCAGTACTTC. The rearrangement joins TRBV3-1 to TRBJ2-7; tentative D call: TRBD2 (7 bases). CDR1 and CDR2 from the germline V gene are LGHDT and YNNKEL (reference sequence). The germline V and J ends were trimmed by 4 bases and 3 bases, with 19 bases remaining between them. There are 16 residues in the CDR3.

The rearrangement joins TRBV11-2 to TRBJ1-6, with D perhaps matching TRBD1 (5 bases). V shed 3 bases and J shed 7 bases, with 13 bases lying between them. CDR3 length: 15 amino acids. Germline-derived CDR1 and CDR2 are SGHAT and FQNNGV. The CDR3: CASSFESRGNSPLHF. The CDR3 coding sequence is TGTGCCAGCAGCTTTGAGTCTAGGGGAAATTCACCCCTCCACTTT. Supplemented by reference TRBV11-2 and TRBJ1-6, the full variable domain reads EAGVAQSPRYKIIEKRQSVAFWCNPISGHATLYWYQQILGQGPKLLIQFQNNGVVDDSQLPKDRFSAERLKGVDSTLKIQPAKLEDSAVYLCASSFESRGNSPLHFGNGTRLTVT.

This chain uses TRBV7-9 with TRBJ2-2; 14 bases are shared with TRBD2. V shed 3 bases, J shed 6 bases, and the junction held 3 bases outside the gene matches. The germline V gene has CDR1 SEHNR and CDR2 FQNEAQ (reference sequence). This CDR3 comprises 16 residues. CDR3 sequence: CASSFPGLAGAGELFF. CDR3 sequence (DNA): TGTGCCAGCAGCTTTCCGGGACTAGCGGGAGCCGGGGAGCTGTTTTTT.

Many counts were recorded for this clonotype. V gene TRBV5-1 combines with J gene TRBJ1-6; D unclear. The CDR3 covers 14 residues. V was trimmed by 3 bases and J by 7 bases, leaving 11 bases between them. Germline values: CDR1 SGHRS, CDR2 YFSETQ. This CDR3 is CASSYGNENSPLHF. DNA for the CDR3: TGCGCCAGCAGCTACGGAAACGAGAATTCACCCCTCCACTTT.

In its sample, this clonotype was seen many times. The chain combines TRBV15 with TRBJ1-4, with D unclear. CDR1 and CDR2 (germline): LNHNV, YYDKDF (reference sequence). V lost 5 bases and J 0 bases, leaving 4 bases between the germline ends. The CDR3 has 13 residues. The CDR3 nucleotides read TGTGCCACCAGCGATGCAACTAATGAAAAACTGTTTTTT. Amino acid sequence: CATSDATNEKLFF.

This clonotype was found a few times. A much larger clone is a single base away; this may be a read error. The gene calls are TRBV28 and TRBJ2-6; D is unclear. Germline V lookup: CDR1 MDHEN, CDR2 SYDVKM. The CDR3 is 15 amino acids. Trimming took 3 bases from V and 2 from J, leaving 8 bases between them. In DNA, the CDR3 is TGTGCCAGCAGTTTTCCTCCACCTGGGGCCAACGTCCTGACTTTC. Its translation is CASSFPPPGANVLTF.

In regard to this clonotype: A much larger clone sits a single nucleotide away, making a read error possible. This chain connects TRBV7-9 to TRBJ2-5; TRBD2 might be the D (5 bases). With 4 bases removed from V and 3 bases from J, the gap between germline ends came to 21 bases. The V gene's germline CDR1 is SEHNR and CDR2 FQNEAQ (reference sequence). The CDR3 runs 17 residues. CDR3 residues: CASSSPSRRTGEETQYF. Written as DNA, the CDR3 is TGTGCCAGCAGCTCGCCTTCCAGGAGGACGGGCGAAGAGACCCAGTACTTC.

V gene TRBV25-1 combines with J gene TRBJ2-7; the match to TRBD2 covers 8 bases. The CDR3 extends over 14 amino acids. Trimming at V came to 11 bases and at J to 1 base, leaving 10 bases not matched to a gene. CDR1 and CDR2 (germline): MGHDK, SYGVNS. The DNA for the CDR3 is TGTGCCCCCCGGGGGGAGCGGGGGTCCTACGAGCAGTACTTC. Its translation: CAPRGERGSYEQYF.

V is TRBV5-5 and J is TRBJ2-7, with D possibly TRBD1 on 7 matching bases. The CDR3 is made up of 15 amino acids. Trimming cost V 4 bases and J 3 bases, with 17 bases left between them. Per the germline V gene, CDR1 is SGHKS and CDR2 is YYEKEE (reference sequence). The DNA of the CDR3 is TGTGCCAGCAGCCGAAATCACAGGGGAGGCTACGAGCAGTACTTC. Its translation: CASSRNHRGGYEQYF.

This clonotype has just a few counts. The CDR3: CATTRGNGEKLFF. The CDR3 bases are TGTGCCACCACCAGGGGTAACGGTGAAAAACTGTTTTTT. The chain is built from TRBV15 and TRBJ1-4, with a tentative D call TRBD1 (6 bases). V lost 7 bases, J lost 7 bases, and 13 bases lay in between. This CDR3 is built from 13 residues. Germline lookup yields CDR1 LNHNV and CDR2 YYDKDF (reference sequence).

To note about this clonotype: The junction does not match germline at one end; this may be a read error. This chain links TRBV5-1 with TRBJ2-5, with 8 bases that match TRBD1. The CDR3 sequence is 14 residues long. Looked up from germline, CDR1 is SGHRS and CDR2 is YFSETQ. CDR3 DNA sequence: TGCGCCAGCAGTTTGGACACAGGGGGTGAGACCCAGTACTTC. This gives the protein CASSLDTGGETQYF.

CDR3 in DNA: TGTGCCAGCAGTATAGACCCCGTGGGGCGTTTCGGGGAGCTGTTTTTT. Translating it yields CASSIDPVGRFGELFF. The chain has TRBV28 and TRBJ2-2; perhaps TRBD1 as D (5 bases). CDR1 and CDR2 (germline): MDHEN, SYDVKM. V dropped 5 bases and J dropped 7 bases, with 20 bases sitting between them. CDR3 length: 16 residues.

This chain uses TRBV7-2 with TRBJ1-1; the D is unclear. The germline V and J ends were trimmed by 4 bases and 8 bases, with 11 bases remaining between them. This CDR3 region has 12 residues. CDR1 and CDR2 (germline): SGHTA, FQGNSA. In nucleotides, the CDR3 is TGTGCCAGCAGCTCAGAGGGCCGGGAAGCTTTCTTT. Translation: CASSSEGREAFF.

About this clonotype: A much larger clone sits a single nucleotide away, making a read error possible. The rearrangement links TRBV29-1 to TRBJ2-5; 12 bases are a match to TRBD2. This CDR3 is built from 17 residues. Per the germline V gene, CDR1 is SQVTM and CDR2 is ANQGSEA. V trimming: 8 bases; J trimming: 4 bases; junction bases outside the gene matches: 17. The CDR3 DNA reads as TGCAGCCCCTCTATCGCTCGGACTAGCGGGGCCCGAGAGACCCAGTACTTC. This encodes CSPSIARTSGARETQYF.

The rearrangement links TRBV25-1 to TRBJ2-7; D gene unclear. CDR1 is MGHDK and CDR2 is SYGVNS in the germline V gene. Trimming removed 7 bases at V and 2 bases at J, with 12 bases between. CDR3 length: 13 amino acids. This CDR3 is CASIDTFTYEQYF. The CDR3 DNA reads TGTGCCAGCATCGATACTTTTACCTACGAGCAGTACTTC.

This clonotype occurred a few times. This chain links TRBV4-3 with TRBJ1-1; no reliable D call. V was cut by 0 bases and J by 8 bases, with 13 bases left in between. CDR1 LGHNA and CDR2 YSLEER come from the germline V gene. The CDR3 is 14 amino acids. The CDR3: CASSQDRSGPEAFF. The CDR3 DNA reads as TGCGCCAGCAGCCAAGATAGGAGCGGGCCGGAAGCTTTCTTT.